This T cell receptor (beta chain) derives from a study of regulatory and conventional T cells in RAG deficiency. Regarding the study as a whole: Shorter CDR3s in all patient subsets; >80% Treg-Tconv overlap in Omenn.

Assay used: immunoSEQ multiplex PCR; TCRdb lists only in-frame clones, some missing. This table has around 33,000 clones, around 90% appearing once. As to this clone: The antigen is undetermined.

Germline V gene lookup returns CDR1 ENHRY and CDR2 SYGVKD. V lost 10 bases to trimming and J lost 2 bases, with 16 bases between them. The CDR3 covers 14 residues. The sample also formed part of further work on regulatory T cells. That publication notes: The PCR used 52 TRBV and 13 TRBJ primers.

Sequencing input: CD8+ T cells sorted from blood. The chain recombines TRBV10-3 with TRBJ2-3; the D gene is possibly TRBD2 (7 bases). The sequence was collected from a human donor in good health. CDR3 loop: CATLGGGPTDTQYF. CDR3 DNA: TGTGCCACCCTGGGCGGGGGCCCCACAGATACGCAGTATTTT.